Listed below are T cell receptor beta chains from one sample, sequenced in a study of blood T cell repertoires in COVID-19. Assay used: immunoSEQ multiplex PCR; TCRdb lists only in-frame clones, some missing. Of around 65,000 clones listed, approximately 90% are singletons. The sample consisted of peripheral blood. The receptors were sampled from a human donor in a cohort sampled during active COVID-19. The CDR3 runs from the conserved cysteine through the conserved F or W. D genes are given only for firm matches. Size values are once, few and many counts, or a class for expanded clones, and some rows have none.

J | V | size | D | DNA | CDR3
TRBJ1-2 | TRBV6-2/TRBV6-3 | NA | NA | TGTGCCAGCAGTTACAGCAGGGCCCGTCATGGCTACACCTTC | CASSYSRARHGYTF
TRBJ2-1 | TRBV7-2 | NA | TRBD2 | TGTGCCAGCAGCTTATGGAGCGGGAGGTTCAACAATGAGCAGTTCTTC | CASSLWSGRFNNEQFF
TRBJ2-7 | TRBV4-1 | NA | TRBD1 | TGCGCCAGCAGCCAGGAATCTAGTAGGGGGCCCTACGAGCAGTACTTC | CASSQESSRGPYEQYF
TRBJ1-1 | TRBV19 | NA | TRBD1 | TGTGCCAGTAGTACCCGACAGGGGGCCGGCACTGAAGCTTTCTTT | CASSTRQGAGTEAFF
TRBJ2-1 | TRBV12-3/TRBV12-4 | NA | TRBD1 | TGTGCCAGCAGGGACAGGGATGAGCAGTTCTTC | CASRDRDEQFF
TRBJ1-3 | TRBV5-5 | once | TRBD1 | TGTGCCAGCAGCCCTCTACAGGGGCTCTCTGGAAACACCATATATTTT | CASSPLQGLSGNTIYF
TRBJ2-7 | TRBV19 | NA | NA | TGTGCCAGTAGTATGCGGCAGGGTTTCTACGAGCAGTACTTC | CASSMRQGFYEQYF
TRBJ1-1 | TRBV6-6 | once | TRBD1 | TGTGCCAGCACCCCCCCAGGGGGCGAGGCTTTCTTT | CASTPPGGEAFF
TRBJ2-6 | TRBV24-1 | NA | TRBD1 | TGTGCCACCAGTGATTTTGACAGGGGGGGCTCTGGGGCCAACGTCCTGACTTTC | CATSDFDRGGSGANVLTF
TRBJ2-1 | TRBV29-1 | NA | TRBD1 | TGCAGCGTTCGAATTGGCCACAGGGGTAGCTCCTACAATGAGCAGTTCTTC | CSVRIGHRGSSYNEQFF
TRBJ2-7 | TRBV19 | NA | TRBD1 | TGTGCCAGTAGTGCCCGGGACAGGGTAAGCGAGCAGTACTTC | CASSARDRVSEQYF
TRBJ1-4 | TRBV28 | NA | TRBD1 | TGTGCCAGCCAAGACAGGGGGCTAGAAAAACTGTTTTTT | CASQDRGLEKLFF
TRBJ1-4 | TRBV10-3 | NA | TRBD1 | TGTGCCATCAGCGGACAGGGGCATGGAGCTAATGAAAAACTGTTTTTT | CAISGQGHGANEKLFF
TRBJ2-1 | TRBV19 | NA | NA | TGTGCCAGTAGTCCTATTCCCGGGACTCTTAATGAGCAGTTCTTC | CASSPIPGTLNEQFF
TRBJ2-3 | TRBV27 | NA | TRBD2 | TGTGCCAGCAGTTTAAATAGCCTAACAGCGGGAGGAAGCACAGATACGCAGTATTTT | CASSLNSLTAGGSTDTQYF
TRBJ2-5 | TRBV6-5 | few | TRBD2 | TGTGCCAGCAGAGGCGGGAGGGCCAGAGAGACCCAGTACTTC | CASRGGRARETQYF
TRBJ1-1 | TRBV7-3 | NA | NA | TGTGCCAGCAGCTTAACGGGACAGAACACTGAAGCTTTCTTT | CASSLTGQNTEAFF
TRBJ2-7 | TRBV7-9 | NA | NA | TGTGCCAGCAGCTTAAATAGACAGGTCTTTAGCGAGCAGTACTTC | CASSLNRQVFSEQYF
TRBJ2-7 | TRBV18 | NA | TRBD2 | TGTGCCAGCTCACCCAAGACTAGCGGGAGTGGGTACGAGCAGTACTTC | CASSPKTSGSGYEQYF
TRBJ1-5 | TRBV29-1 | NA | TRBD1 | TGCAGCGTTGGGACAGGGAATCAGCCCCAGCATTTT | CSVGTGNQPQHF
TRBJ2-7 | TRBV7-9 | NA | TRBD2 | TGTGCCAGCAGCCAAGGGGGACTAGCGGGGGACTACGAGCAGTACTTC | CASSQGGLAGDYEQYF
TRBJ1-1 | TRBV9 | NA | TRBD1 | TGTGCCAGCAGCGCTACGGGACAGGGGATTAACACTGAAGCTTTCTTT | CASSATGQGINTEAFF
TRBJ2-5 | TRBV9 | NA | NA | TGTGCCAGCAGCGTAGCTAGCTGGGAGACCCAGTACTTC | CASSVASWETQYF
TRBJ2-3 | TRBV28 | NA | TRBD2 | TGTGCCAGCAGTCCTCTTAGCGGGAGGACTGATACGCAGTATTTT | CASSPLSGRTDTQYF
TRBJ2-2 | TRBV18 | NA | TRBD2 | TGTGCCAGCTCACCCACTAGCGGGAGGCCCGGGGAGCTGTTTTTT | CASSPTSGRPGELFF
TRBJ1-2 | TRBV7-9 | NA | TRBD1 | TGTGCCAGCAGCCTCGTTACACCGACAGGGCTTAACTATGGCTACACCTTC | CASSLVTPTGLNYGYTF
TRBJ1-1 | TRBV19 | NA | NA | TGTGCCAGTAGTATCTCGAACACTGAAGCTTTCTTT | CASSISNTEAFF
TRBJ2-1 | TRBV9 | NA | TRBD2 | TGTGCCAGCAGCGTAGGAACTAGCGGGAGATACAATGAGCAGTTCTTC | CASSVGTSGRYNEQFF
TRBJ2-3 | TRBV10-3 | NA | TRBD1 | TGTGCCATCAGTGAGTCGTCAGGGGGAACCACAGATACGCAGTATTTT | CAISESSGGTTDTQYF
TRBJ1-5 | TRBV28 | NA | NA | TGTGCCAGCAGTTTACCAGGCCCCCAGCCCCAGCATTTT | CASSLPGPQPQHF
TRBJ2-1 | TRBV5-1 | NA | TRBD2 | TGCGCCAGCAGCCCGCGACTAGCGGGAGTGGACAATGAGCAGTTCTTC | CASSPRLAGVDNEQFF
TRBJ2-5 | TRBV7-3 | NA | TRBD2 | TGTGCCAGCAGCTCCCACCGGGGGGAACAGGAGACCCAGTACTTC | CASSSHRGEQETQYF
TRBJ2-2 | TRBV7-2 | NA | NA | TGTGCCAGCAGCTCGTCGAACACCGAGGAGCTGTTTTTT | CASSSSNTEELFF
TRBJ1-2 | TRBV4-3 | NA | NA | TGCGCCAGCAGCCAAGAGCTTCTGGGGGGGCTGGGCTACACCTTC | CASSQELLGGLGYTF
TRBJ2-2 | TRBV11-3 | NA | TRBD2 | TGTGCCAGCAGCTCGGCTAGCGGGAGGCAAACCGGGGAGCTGTTTTTT | CASSSASGRQTGELFF
TRBJ2-5 | TRBV27 | NA | TRBD1 | TGTGCCAGCAGCAAACAGGGGGCGAAAGAGACCCAGTACTTC | CASSKQGAKETQYF
TRBJ2-5 | TRBV7-3 | NA | NA | TGTGCCAGCAGCCCAGGGATTCAAGAGACCCAGTACTTC | CASSPGIQETQYF
TRBJ2-7 | TRBV28 | few | TRBD1 | TGTGCCAGCAGTCGGCCGGGACAGCGCGAGCAGTACTTC | CASSRPGQREQYF
TRBJ2-3 | TRBV10-3 | NA | TRBD2 | TGTGCCATCAGTGAGACCGCGGGACTAGTGGAAGATACGCAGTATTTT | CAISETAGLVEDTQYF
TRBJ2-1 | TRBV7-8 | NA | NA | TGTGCCAGCAGCTTTACCTCGGATGAGCAGTTCTTC | CASSFTSDEQFF
TRBJ2-3 | TRBV11-2 | once | NA | TGTGCCAGCAGCTTGGGGGCGGGTGGCACAGATACGCAGTATTTT | CASSLGAGGTDTQYF
TRBJ1-2 | TRBV7-2 | NA | TRBD1 | TGTGCCAGCAACCCAGGGGGAACGGTGGAAGGCTACACCTTC | CASNPGGTVEGYTF
TRBJ2-7 | TRBV4-3 | NA | TRBD1 | TGCGCCAGCAGCCAAACGGGACAGGGAAGGTACGAGCAGTACTTC | CASSQTGQGRYEQYF
TRBJ2-3 | TRBV7-9 | once | NA | TGTGCCAGCAGCGAACAGAACCCTAGCACAGATACGCAGTATTTT | CASSEQNPSTDTQYF
TRBJ1-5 | TRBV2 | NA | TRBD1 | TGTGCCAGCAGTGACTCGACAGGGTTCGTTCAGCCCCAGCATTTT | CASSDSTGFVQPQHF
TRBJ2-1 | TRBV4-3 | NA | TRBD2 | TGCGCCAGCAGCCAAGGACTAGCGGGAGGGCCGGGCTCCTACAATGAGCAGTTCTTC | CASSQGLAGGPGSYNEQFF
TRBJ2-1 | TRBV5-5 | few | NA | TGTGCCAGCAGCCCCAGTCTTGGACTCTACAATGAGCAGTTCTTC | CASSPSLGLYNEQFF
TRBJ2-3 | TRBV29-1 | once | NA | TGCAGCGTTGAAGCAACAGACAGACCCACAGATACGCAGTATTTT | CSVEATDRPTDTQYF
TRBJ2-2 | TRBV28 | NA | NA | TGTGCCAGCAGTCACGACGGGGGCGGGGAGCTGTTTTTT | CASSHDGGGELFF
TRBJ2-7 | TRBV28 | many | NA | TGTGCCAGCAGTCGAGGATATTACGAGCAGTACTTC | CASSRGYYEQYF
TRBJ2-7 | TRBV19 | NA | NA | TGTGCCAGTAGTATAGGTGGCACCAGCTACGAGCAGTACTTC | CASSIGGTSYEQYF
TRBJ1-4 | TRBV27 | NA | NA | TGTGCCAGCAGTTTTTGGGGCGTTGCTAATGAAAAACTGTTTTTT | CASSFWGVANEKLFF
TRBJ1-1 | TRBV25-1 | NA | NA | TGTGCCAGCAGTGAAATGAGGGGGGGTGCCACTGAAGCTTTCTTT | CASSEMRGGATEAFF
TRBJ2-3 | TRBV7-3 | NA | TRBD2 | TGTGCCAGCAGCGGGGTAGCGGGGGGCACAGATACGCAGTATTTT | CASSGVAGGTDTQYF